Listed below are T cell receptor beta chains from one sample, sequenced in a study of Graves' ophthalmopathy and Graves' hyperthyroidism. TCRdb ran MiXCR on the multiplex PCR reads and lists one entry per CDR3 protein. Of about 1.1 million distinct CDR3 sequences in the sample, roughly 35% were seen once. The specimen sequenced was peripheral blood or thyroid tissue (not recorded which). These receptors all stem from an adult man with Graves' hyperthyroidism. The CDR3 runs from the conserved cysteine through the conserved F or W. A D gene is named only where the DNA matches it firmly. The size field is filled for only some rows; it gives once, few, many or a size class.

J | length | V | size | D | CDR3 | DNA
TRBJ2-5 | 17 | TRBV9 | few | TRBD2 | CASTPYRLAGRGETQYF | TGTGCCAGCACCCCCTACCGACTAGCGGGAAGAGGGGAGACCCAGTACTTC
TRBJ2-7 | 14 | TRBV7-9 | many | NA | CASSLRETSYEQYF | TGTGCCAGCAGCCTTAGGGAAACCTCCTACGAGCAGTACTTC
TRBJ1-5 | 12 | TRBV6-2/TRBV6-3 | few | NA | CASKPPNQPQHF | TGTGCCAGCAAGCCACCTAATCAGCCCCAGCATTTT
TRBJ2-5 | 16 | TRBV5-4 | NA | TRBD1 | CASSLGQGFVQETQYF | TGTGCCAGCAGCTTGGGACAGGGTTTTGTCCAAGAGACCCAGTACTTC
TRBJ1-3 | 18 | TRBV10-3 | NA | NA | CASSYSVTRTTSGNTIYF | TGTGCCAGCAGTTACTCGGTGACCAGGACGACCTCTGGAAACACCATATATTTT
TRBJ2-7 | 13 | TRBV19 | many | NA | CASSEAGGGEQYF | TGTGCCAGTAGTGAGGCAGGTGGAGGCGAGCAGTACTTC
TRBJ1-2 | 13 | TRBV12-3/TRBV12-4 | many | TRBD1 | CASTVGQDYGYTF | TGTGCCAGCACTGTGGGACAGGATTATGGCTACACCTTC
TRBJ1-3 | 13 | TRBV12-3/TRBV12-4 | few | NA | CASSRTTGNTIYF | TGTGCCAGCAGCCGGACAACTGGAAACACCATATATTTT
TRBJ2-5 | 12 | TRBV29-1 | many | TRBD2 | CSGGLERETQYF | TGCAGCGGAGGACTAGAGAGGGAGACCCAGTACTTC
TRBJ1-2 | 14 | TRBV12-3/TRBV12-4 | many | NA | CASSHQEGNYGYTF | TGTGCCAGCAGCCATCAAGAGGGGAACTATGGCTACACCTTC
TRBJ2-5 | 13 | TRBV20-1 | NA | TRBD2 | CSEASGGGETQYF | TGCAGTGAGGCTAGCGGGGGGGGGGAGACCCAGTACTTC
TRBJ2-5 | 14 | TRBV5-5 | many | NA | CASSFPGSQETQYF | TGTGCCAGCAGCTTCCCCGGGAGTCAAGAGACCCAGTACTTC
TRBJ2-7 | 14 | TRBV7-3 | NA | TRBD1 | CANSDRDRGYEQYF | TGTGCCAACAGCGACCGGGACAGGGGCTACGAGCAGTACTTC
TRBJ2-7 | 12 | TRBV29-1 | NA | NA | CSVEVGTFEQYF | TGCAGCGTTGAAGTGGGGACATTCGAGCAGTACTTC
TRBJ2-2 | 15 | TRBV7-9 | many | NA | CASSLRAPLYGELFF | TGTGCCAGCAGCTTACGGGCACCACTTTACGGGGAGCTGTTTTTT
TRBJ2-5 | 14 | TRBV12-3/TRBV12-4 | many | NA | CASSLSSGQETQYF | TGTGCCAGCAGCTTAAGTTCAGGACAAGAGACCCAGTACTTC
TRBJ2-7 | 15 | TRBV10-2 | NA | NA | CASSYIGDSTHEQYF | TGTGCCAGCAGTTACATTGGCGATTCAACCCACGAGCAGTACTTC
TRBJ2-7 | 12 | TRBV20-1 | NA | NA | CSAKRGQHEQYF | TGCAGTGCCAAACGGGGCCAACACGAACAGTACTTC
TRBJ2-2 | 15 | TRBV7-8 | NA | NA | CASSFQEGRAGELFF | TGTGCCAGCAGCTTTCAGGAGGGGCGGGCCGGGGAGCTGTTTTTT
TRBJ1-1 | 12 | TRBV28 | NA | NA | CATRVWSTEAFF | TGTGCCACCAGGGTCTGGAGCACTGAAGCTTTCTTT
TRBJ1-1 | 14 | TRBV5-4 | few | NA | CASSFVSMNTEAFF | TGTGCCAGCAGCTTTGTCTCAATGAACACTGAAGCTTTCTTT
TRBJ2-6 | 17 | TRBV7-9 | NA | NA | CASRRAAGHSGANVLTF | TGTGCCAGCAGGCGCGCTGCCGGGCATTCTGGGGCCAACGTCCTGACTTTC
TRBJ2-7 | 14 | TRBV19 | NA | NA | CASSIRAGSYEQYF | TGTGCCAGTAGTATTCGGGCAGGATCCTACGAGCAGTACTTC
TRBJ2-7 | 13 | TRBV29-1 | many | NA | CSVGGIGTNEQYF | TGCAGCGTTGGGGGGATTGGGACGAACGAGCAGTACTTC
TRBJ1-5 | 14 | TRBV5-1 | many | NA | CASSADTSNQPQHF | TGCGCCAGCAGCGCGGACACCAGCAATCAGCCCCAGCATTTT
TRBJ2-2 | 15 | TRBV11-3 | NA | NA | CASSLKNVNTGELFF | TGTGCCAGCAGCTTAAAAAACGTTAACACCGGGGAGCTGTTTTTT
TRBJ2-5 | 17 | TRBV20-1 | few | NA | CSARDYQSTKSLETQYF | TGCAGTGCTAGAGACTACCAATCGACAAAATCCTTAGAGACCCAGTACTTC
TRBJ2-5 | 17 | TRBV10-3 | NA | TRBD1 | CASRKIDRGPLQETQYF | TGTGCCAGCCGCAAGATAGACAGGGGCCCTCTCCAAGAGACCCAGTACTTC
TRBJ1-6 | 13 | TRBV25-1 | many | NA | CASSGLWDSPLHF | TGTGCCAGCTCCGGGTTGTGGGATTCACCCCTCCACTTT
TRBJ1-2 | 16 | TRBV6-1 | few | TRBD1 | CASREARDRDPYGYTF | TGTGCCAGCAGGGAAGCCAGGGACAGGGATCCCTATGGCTACACCTTC
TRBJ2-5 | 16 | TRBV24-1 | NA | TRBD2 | CASSAMSGGRQETQYF | TGTGCCAGCAGTGCTATGAGCGGGGGCCGGCAAGAGACCCAGTACTTC
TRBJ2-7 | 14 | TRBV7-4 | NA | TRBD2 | CASSLVTSGNEQYF | TGTGCCAGCAGCTTAGTTACTAGCGGGAATGAGCAGTACTTC
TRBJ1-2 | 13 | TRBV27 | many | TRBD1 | CASSWTGSNGYTF | TGTGCCAGCAGTTGGACAGGGTCGAATGGCTACACCTTC
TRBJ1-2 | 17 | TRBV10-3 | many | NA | CAISESVEQPRLNGYTF | TGTGCCATCAGTGAGTCTGTTGAACAGCCCAGGCTGAATGGCTACACCTTC
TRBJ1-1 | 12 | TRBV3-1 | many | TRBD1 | CASSQAGQEAFF | TGTGCCAGCAGCCAAGCGGGACAGGAAGCTTTCTTT
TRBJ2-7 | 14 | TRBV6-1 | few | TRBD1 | CASRTHRGNYEQYF | TGTGCCAGCAGAACTCACAGGGGGAACTACGAGCAGTACTTC
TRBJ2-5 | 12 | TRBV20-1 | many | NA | CSAAGVWETQYF | TGCAGTGCCGCAGGGGTTTGGGAGACCCAGTACTTC
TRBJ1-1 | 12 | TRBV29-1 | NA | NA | CSIRTVSTEAFF | TGCAGCATTAGGACTGTTAGCACTGAAGCTTTCTTT
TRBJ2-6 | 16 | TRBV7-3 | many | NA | CASSFQKGTGANVLTF | TGTGCCAGCAGCTTCCAGAAGGGGACTGGGGCCAACGTCCTGACTTTC
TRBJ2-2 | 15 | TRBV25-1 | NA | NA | CASSFEGSRPGELFF | TGTGCCAGCAGTTTCGAGGGAAGTCGTCCCGGGGAGCTGTTTTTT
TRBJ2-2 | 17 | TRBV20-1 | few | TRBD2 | CSARDRLAGHGTGELFF | TGCAGTGCTAGAGATCGTCTAGCGGGCCATGGAACCGGGGAGCTGTTTTTT
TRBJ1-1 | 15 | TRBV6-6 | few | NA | CASSSPGRRNTEAFF | TGTGCCAGCAGTTCACCGGGACGAAGGAACACTGAAGCTTTCTTT
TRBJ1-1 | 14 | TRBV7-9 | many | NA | CASTESSLNTEAFF | TGTGCCAGCACGGAGAGCAGTTTGAACACTGAAGCTTTCTTT
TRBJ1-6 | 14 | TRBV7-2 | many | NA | CASSSGSWNSPLHF | TGTGCCAGCAGCTCGGGGTCTTGGAATTCACCCCTCCACTTT
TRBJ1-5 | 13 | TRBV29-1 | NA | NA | CSVRTDNHQPQHF | TGCAGCGTTCGGACAGATAATCATCAGCCCCAGCATTTT
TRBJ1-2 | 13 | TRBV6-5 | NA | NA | CATEDLGTFGYTF | TGTGCCACTGAGGACCTCGGGACGTTTGGCTACACCTTC
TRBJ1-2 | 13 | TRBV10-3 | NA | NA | CAISGGPNYGYTF | TGTGCCATCTCCGGGGGACCTAACTATGGCTACACCTTC
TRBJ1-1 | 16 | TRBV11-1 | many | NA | CASSLVWGAANTEAFF | TGTGCCAGCAGCTTAGTCTGGGGAGCGGCTAACACTGAAGCTTTCTTT